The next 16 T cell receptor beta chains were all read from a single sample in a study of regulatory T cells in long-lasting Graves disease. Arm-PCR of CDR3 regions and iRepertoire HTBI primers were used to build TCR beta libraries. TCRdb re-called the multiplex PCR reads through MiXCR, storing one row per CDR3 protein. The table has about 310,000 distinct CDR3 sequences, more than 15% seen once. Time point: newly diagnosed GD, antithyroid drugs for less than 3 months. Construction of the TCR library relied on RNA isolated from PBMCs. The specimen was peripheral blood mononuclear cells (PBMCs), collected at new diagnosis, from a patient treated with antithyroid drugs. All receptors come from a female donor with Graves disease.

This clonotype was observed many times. For the CDR3, the DNA is TGCAGTGCGGGAAGACCTGGGGGGGGGGTCTACAATGAGCAGTTCTTC. It encodes CSAGRPGGGVYNEQFF. This chain connects TRBV20-1 to TRBJ2-1; 7 positions agree with TRBD2. CDR3 length equals 16 residues. Germline CDR1 is DFQATT and CDR2 is SNEGSKA (reference sequence). V was clipped by 6 bases and J by 3 bases; unmatched bases: 14.

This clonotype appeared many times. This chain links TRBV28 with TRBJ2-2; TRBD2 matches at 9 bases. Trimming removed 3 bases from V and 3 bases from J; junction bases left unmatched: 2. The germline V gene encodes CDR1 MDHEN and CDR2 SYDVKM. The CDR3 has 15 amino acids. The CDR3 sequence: CASSFLAGYTGELFF. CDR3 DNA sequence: TGTGCCAGCAGTTTTCTAGCGGGATACACCGGGGAGCTGTTTTTT.

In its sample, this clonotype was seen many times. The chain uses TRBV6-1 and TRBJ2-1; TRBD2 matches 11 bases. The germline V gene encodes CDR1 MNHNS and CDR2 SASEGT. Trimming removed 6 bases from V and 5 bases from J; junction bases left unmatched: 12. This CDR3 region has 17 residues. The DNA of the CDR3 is TGTGCCAGCAGGGATGCGCCGGGACTAGCGGCTAACAATGAGCAGTTCTTC. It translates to CASRDAPGLAANNEQFF.

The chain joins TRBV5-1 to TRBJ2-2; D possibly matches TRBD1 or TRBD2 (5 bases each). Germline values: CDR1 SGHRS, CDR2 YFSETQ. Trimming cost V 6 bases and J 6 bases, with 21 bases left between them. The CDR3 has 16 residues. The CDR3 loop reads CASNTGSWTVAGELFF. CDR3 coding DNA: TGCGCCAGCAACACAGGATCTTGGACTGTTGCCGGGGAGCTGTTTTTT.

Written as DNA, the CDR3 is TGTGCCAGCAGCTTGGATGGAGGGGCGCCCGGGGCCAACGTCCTGACTTTC. Encoded protein: CASSLDGGAPGANVLTF. This chain uses TRBV5-5 with TRBJ2-6, with D possibly TRBD2 on 6 matching bases. Between the trimmed V and J ends, which lost 0 bases and 4 bases, there was a span of 14 bases. Germline assignment: CDR1 SGHKS and CDR2 YYEKEE (reference sequence). This CDR3 comprises 17 residues.

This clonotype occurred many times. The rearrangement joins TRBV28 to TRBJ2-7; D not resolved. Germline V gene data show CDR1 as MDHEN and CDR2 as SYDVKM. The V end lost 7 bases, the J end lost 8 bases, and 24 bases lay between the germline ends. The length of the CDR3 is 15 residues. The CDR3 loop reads CASTGDSAVNMQQYF. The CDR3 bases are TGTGCCAGCACCGGTGACTCCGCCGTAAATATGCAGCAGTACTTC.

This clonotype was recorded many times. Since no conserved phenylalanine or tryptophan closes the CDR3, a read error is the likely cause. CDR3 sequence reads: CASSWSAGHMYNEQFV. The CDR3 region has the DNA TGTGCCAGCAGCTGGTCGGCGGGCCATATGTACAATGAGCAGTTCGTC. The V and J genes are TRBV11-2 and TRBJ2-1, with D possibly being TRBD2 (5 bases). Germline-derived CDR1 and CDR2 are SGHAT and FQNNGV. V was trimmed by 4 bases and J by 4 bases, leaving 17 bases between them. The CDR3 contains 16 residues.

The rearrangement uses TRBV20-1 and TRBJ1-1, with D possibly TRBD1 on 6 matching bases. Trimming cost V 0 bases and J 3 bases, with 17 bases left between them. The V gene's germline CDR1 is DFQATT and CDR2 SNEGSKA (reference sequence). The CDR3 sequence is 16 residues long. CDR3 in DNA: TGCAGTGCTAGAGATTGGGGGCGCGGGTCTGACACTGAAGCTTTCTTT. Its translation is CSARDWGRGSDTEAFF.

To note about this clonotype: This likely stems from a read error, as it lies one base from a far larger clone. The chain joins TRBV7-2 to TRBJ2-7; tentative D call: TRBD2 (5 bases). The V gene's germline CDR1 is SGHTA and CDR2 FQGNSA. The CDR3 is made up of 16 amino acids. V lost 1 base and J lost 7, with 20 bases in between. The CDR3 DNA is TGTGCCAGCAGCTTAGTTGGCGGGCGCACCTACAATGAGCAGTACTTC. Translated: CASSLVGGRTYNEQYF.

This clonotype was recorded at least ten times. CDR3 coding DNA: TGCAGTGCTAGAGATCCGGGACAGGGAAACACTGAAGCTTTCTTT. It specifies CSARDPGQGNTEAFF. The chain has TRBV20-1 and TRBJ1-1, with 9 positions matching TRBD1. The germline gives CDR1 DFQATT, CDR2 SNEGSKA (reference sequence). The length of the CDR3 is 15 residues. V trimming: 0 bases; J trimming: 2 bases; junction bases outside the gene matches: 4.

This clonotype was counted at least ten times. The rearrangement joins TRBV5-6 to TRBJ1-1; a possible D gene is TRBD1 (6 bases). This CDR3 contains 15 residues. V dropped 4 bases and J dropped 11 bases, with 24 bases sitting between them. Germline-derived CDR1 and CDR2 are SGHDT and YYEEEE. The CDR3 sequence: CASSPVSGGEAGAFF. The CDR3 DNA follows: TGTGCCAGCAGCCCGGTGTCCGGGGGCGAAGCTGGCGCTTTCTTT.

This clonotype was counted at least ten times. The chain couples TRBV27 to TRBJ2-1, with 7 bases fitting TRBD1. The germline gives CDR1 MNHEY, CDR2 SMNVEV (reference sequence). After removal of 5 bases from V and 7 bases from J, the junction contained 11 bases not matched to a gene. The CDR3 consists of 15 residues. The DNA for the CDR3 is TGTGCCAGCAGTCCCCGACAGGGTTTGGGTAATGAGCAGTTCTTC. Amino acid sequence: CASSPRQGLGNEQFF.

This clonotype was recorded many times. In DNA, the CDR3 is TGTGCCAGCAGTCCCTCCGGGACTACCTACGAGCAGTACTTC. Translated: CASSPSGTTYEQYF. The chain recombines TRBV12-3 or TRBV12-4 with TRBJ2-7, with 7 nucleotides matching TRBD2. This CDR3 has 14 residues. Germline trimming cut 5 bases from V and 2 bases from J; bases unmatched to any gene: 6.

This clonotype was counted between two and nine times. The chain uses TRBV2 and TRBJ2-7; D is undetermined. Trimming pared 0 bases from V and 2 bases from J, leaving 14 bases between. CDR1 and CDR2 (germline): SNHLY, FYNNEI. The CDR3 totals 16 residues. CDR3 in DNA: TGTGCCAGCAGTGAAGCGCTAGGCAGGATGACCTACGAGCAGTACTTC. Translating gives CASSEALGRMTYEQYF.

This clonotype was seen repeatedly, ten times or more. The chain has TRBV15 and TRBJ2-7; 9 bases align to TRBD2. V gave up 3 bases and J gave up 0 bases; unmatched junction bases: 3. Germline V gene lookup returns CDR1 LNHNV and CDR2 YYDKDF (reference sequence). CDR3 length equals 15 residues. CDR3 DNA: TGTGCCACCAGCAGTGGGGGACTAGCCTCCTACGAGCAGTACTTC. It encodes CATSSGGLASYEQYF.

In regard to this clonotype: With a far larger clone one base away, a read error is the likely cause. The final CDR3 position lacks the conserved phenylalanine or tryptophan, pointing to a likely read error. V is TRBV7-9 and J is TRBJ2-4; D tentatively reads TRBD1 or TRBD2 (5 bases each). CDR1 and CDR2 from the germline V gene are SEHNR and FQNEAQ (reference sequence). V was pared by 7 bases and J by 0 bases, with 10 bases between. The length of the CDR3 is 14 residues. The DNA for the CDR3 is TGTGCCAGCACCGTGGGGGAAGCCAAAAACATTCAGTACTCC. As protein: CASTVGEAKNIQYS.